The rows below give T cell receptor beta chains drawn from one sample of a study of blood T cells in healthy people across ages. TCRdb re-called the 5' RACE reads through MiXCR, storing one row per CDR3 protein. The repertoire has about 1.4 million distinct CDR3 sequences, almost 60% of them found once; the top ten carry 6.5% to 8%. The sequenced sample consisted of blood. Receptors were obtained from a man aged 18 to 29 in good health. CDR3s include the opening cysteine and the closing phenylalanine or tryptophan. Each record gives: CDR3 protein, CDR3 DNA, J gene, V gene, CDR3 length, clone size, D gene. The D gene is left open where the match is weak. Clone size is given for some rows only: seen once, a few or many times, or a class if the clone is expanded.

CDR3aa: CATSVGETQYF
CDR3nt: TGTGCCACCTCTGTCGGCGAGACCCAGTACTTC
j_gene: TRBJ2-5
v_gene: TRBV10-3
len: 11
abundance: .
d_gene: .

CDR3aa: CASSFPSGSRYNEQFF
CDR3nt: TGTGCCAGCAGTTTCCCTAGCGGGAGTAGGTACAATGAGCAGTTCTTC
j_gene: TRBJ2-1
v_gene: TRBV12-3/TRBV12-4
len: 16
abundance: .
d_gene: TRBD2

CDR3aa: CASSTSGGTGELFF
CDR3nt: TGTGCCAGCAGTACCTCAGGGGGCACCGGGGAGCTGTTTTTT
j_gene: TRBJ2-2
v_gene: TRBV12-3/TRBV12-4
len: 14
abundance: .
d_gene: TRBD1

CDR3aa: CASSLRQSNRNTEAFF
CDR3nt: TGTGCCAGCAGCCTACGACAGTCAAATCGAAACACTGAAGCTTTCTTT
j_gene: TRBJ1-1
v_gene: TRBV27
len: 16
abundance: .
d_gene: .

CDR3aa: CASSNNRVTNQPQHF
CDR3nt: TGTGCCAGCAGCAACAACAGGGTAACGAATCAGCCCCAGCATTTT
j_gene: TRBJ1-5
v_gene: TRBV7-9
len: 15
abundance: .
d_gene: .

CDR3aa: CSVEDLGLVTDTQYF
CDR3nt: TGCAGCGTTGAAGATCTAGGTCTAGTAACAGATACGCAGTATTTT
j_gene: TRBJ2-3
v_gene: TRBV29-1
len: 15
abundance: few
d_gene: .

CDR3aa: CASSGGGTGEAFF
CDR3nt: TGTGCCAGCAGCGGGGGAGGAACAGGTGAAGCTTTCTTT
j_gene: TRBJ1-1
v_gene: TRBV9
len: 13
abundance: .
d_gene: .

CDR3aa: CAIRGLAVGGTQYF
CDR3nt: TGTGCCATCAGAGGTTTAGCGGTCGGGGGTACGCAGTATTTT
j_gene: TRBJ2-3
v_gene: TRBV10-3
len: 14
abundance: .
d_gene: .

CDR3aa: CSATGTSGGAVGNEQFF
CDR3nt: TGCAGTGCTACCGGGACTAGCGGGGGGGCCGTCGGAAATGAGCAGTTCTTC
j_gene: TRBJ2-1
v_gene: TRBV20-1
len: 17
abundance: .
d_gene: TRBD2

CDR3aa: CATSSTNRAHQPQHF
CDR3nt: TGTGCCACCAGCAGCACAAACAGGGCCCATCAGCCCCAGCATTTT
j_gene: TRBJ1-5
v_gene: TRBV15
len: 15
abundance: .
d_gene: .

CDR3aa: CASSPGWGQPNYGYTF
CDR3nt: TGTGCCAGCAGTCCCGGATGGGGACAGCCTAACTATGGCTACACCTTC
j_gene: TRBJ1-2
v_gene: TRBV27
len: 16
abundance: .
d_gene: TRBD1

CDR3aa: CASSYGGSLSYEQYF
CDR3nt: TGTGCCAGCAGTTACGGGGGCTCCCTTTCCTACGAGCAGTACTTC
j_gene: TRBJ2-7
v_gene: TRBV6-5
len: 15
abundance: once
d_gene: .

CDR3aa: CASSQDSGRFYEQYF
CDR3nt: TGCGCCAGCAGCCAAGATAGCGGGAGGTTCTACGAGCAGTACTTC
j_gene: TRBJ2-7
v_gene: TRBV4-1
len: 15
abundance: .
d_gene: TRBD2

CDR3aa: CASSEPEFINEKLFF
CDR3nt: TGTGCCAGCAGTGAACCGGAGTTTATTAATGAAAAACTGTTTTTT
j_gene: TRBJ1-4
v_gene: TRBV6-1
len: 15
abundance: .
d_gene: .

CDR3aa: CASSVRRGYTF
CDR3nt: TGTGCCAGCAGTGTACGGAGGGGCTACACCTTC
j_gene: TRBJ1-2
v_gene: TRBV2
len: 11
abundance: .
d_gene: .

CDR3aa: CASSVTGRGNTEAFF
CDR3nt: TGTGCCAGCAGCGTGACAGGGCGTGGAAACACTGAAGCTTTCTTT
j_gene: TRBJ1-1
v_gene: TRBV9
len: 15
abundance: .
d_gene: TRBD1

CDR3aa: CSTPRGGPGDTQYF
CDR3nt: TGCAGCACTCCAAGGGGCGGCCCGGGGGATACGCAGTATTTT
j_gene: TRBJ2-3
v_gene: TRBV29-1
len: 14
abundance: .
d_gene: .

CDR3aa: CSALSRGGAADTQYF
CDR3nt: TGCAGTGCTTTATCACGTGGGGGGGCCGCAGATACGCAGTATTTT
j_gene: TRBJ2-3
v_gene: TRBV20-1
len: 15
abundance: .
d_gene: .